Below, 24 T cell receptor beta chains from the same sample are listed, as sequenced in a study of blood T cell repertoires in COVID-19. Clones were sequenced by immunoSEQ multiplex PCR, and TCRdb holds only the in-frame ones, with some missing. The data hold about 250,000 clones, with roughly four fifths observed a single time. Sequencing used peripheral blood. The receptors stem from a man aged 45-65 years with active or convalescent COVID-19.

About this clone itself: Other DNA variants within this sample encode the same CDR3. This chain links TRBV7-8 with TRBJ2-1; a possible D gene is TRBD2 (6 bases). The CDR3 spans 12 residues. Trimming took off 0 bases at V and 9 bases at J, with 6 bases between the two ends. Germline V lookup: CDR1 SGHVS, CDR2 FQNEAQ. CDR3 coding DNA: TGTGCCAGCAGCTTAGCGGGGGGTGAGCAGTTCTTC. Protein product: CASSLAGGEQFF.

The V and J genes are TRBV21-1 and TRBJ1-4; the table's D call TRBD1 went unverified against the DNA. TRBV21-1 is a listed pseudogene. CDR3 size: 16 residues. CDR3: CASSTEYRVNNEKLFF. The CDR3, as DNA: TGTGCCAGCAGCACCGAATACAGGGTCAACAATGAAAAACTGTTTTTT.

The chain has TRBV10-3 and TRBJ1-5, with TRBD1 as a possible D gene (5 bases). Germline values: CDR1 ENHRY, CDR2 SYGVKD. CDR3 length: 15 amino acids. Trimming took 3 bases from V and 3 from J, leaving 12 bases between them. The CDR3 nucleotides read TGTGCCATCAGTGAACGACAGAACTCCAATCAGCCCCAGCATTTT. It encodes CAISERQNSNQPQHF.

The chain combines TRBV3-1 (or the pseudogene TRBV3-2) with TRBJ1-1; 12 positions match TRBD1. CDR1 LGHDT and CDR2 YNNKEL come from the germline V gene (reference sequence). V shed 3 bases, J shed 1 base, and the junction held 0 bases outside the gene matches. CDR3 length: 15 residues. CDR3 sequence reads: CASSQGQGANTEAFF. CDR3 DNA sequence: TGTGCCAGCAGCCAGGGACAGGGGGCGAACACTGAAGCTTTCTTT.

The rearrangement links TRBV2 to TRBJ1-3, with D unresolved. Trimming stripped 8 bases from V and 6 bases from J, with 14 bases between. The germline V gene encodes CDR1 SNHLY and CDR2 FYNNEI. This CDR3 has 13 amino acids. CDR3 DNA: TGTGCCAGCGGCAGCGGCCGACAAAACACCATATATTTT. Protein product: CASGSGRQNTIYF. Filled out from reference TRBV2 and TRBJ1-3, the complete variable domain reads EPEVTQTPSHQVTQMGQEVILRCVPISNHLYFYWYRQILGQKVEFLVSFYNNEISEKSEIFDDQFSVERPDGSNFTLKIRSTKLEDSAMYFCASGSGRQNTIYFGEGSWLTVV.

This clone was seen once. The chain is built from TRBV6-5 and TRBJ1-1, with 8 bases identical to TRBD1. The CDR3 covers 14 residues. V lost 7 bases to trimming and J lost 10 bases; unmatched junction nucleotides: 14. The germline gives CDR1 MNHEY, CDR2 SVGAGI. The CDR3 protein is CASMMTGAFEGAFF. In DNA, the CDR3 is TGTGCCAGCATGATGACAGGGGCTTTCGAGGGAGCTTTCTTT.

The chain is built from TRBV7-8 and TRBJ2-1; TRBD1 might be the D (6 bases). V lost 5 bases to trimming and J lost 6 bases, with 20 bases between them. Germline CDR1 SGHVS, CDR2 FQNEAQ. The length of the CDR3 is 16 residues. This CDR3 reads CASSLTQGWGFNEQFF. The CDR3 bases are TGTGCCAGCAGCCTCACCCAGGGGTGGGGATTCAATGAGCAGTTCTTC.

This clone has only one observation. At one of its ends the junction is not consistent with the germline gene, which may arise from a read error. J is TRBJ2-3 and V is TRBV5-4, with 9 bases lining up with TRBD1. The germline CDR1 and CDR2 sequences are SGHNT and YYREEE (reference sequence). This CDR3 contains 11 residues. Here the CDR3 DNA reads TGTGCCAGCAGCGCGGGACAGGGTCGAGATTTT. Encoded protein: CASSAGQGRDF.

The chain is built from TRBV6-2 or TRBV6-3 and TRBJ2-2; perhaps TRBD2 as D (5 bases). Germline-derived CDR1 and CDR2 are MNHEY and SVGEGT. The ends were cut back, 5 bases at V and 4 bases at J, with 8 bases in the middle. The CDR3 consists of 13 residues. CDR3 DNA sequence: TGTGCCAGCAGTCGGGCGGGCACCGGGGAGCTGTTTTTT. It is translated as CASSRAGTGELFF.

CDR3 sequence reads: CASSYGGVGTDTQYF. The CDR3 DNA is TGTGCCAGCAGTTACGGGGGGGTAGGCACAGATACGCAGTATTTT. The rearrangement uses TRBV6-2 or TRBV6-3 and TRBJ2-3; 7 positions match TRBD2. The CDR3 has 15 amino acids. The ends lost 2 bases at V and 1 base at J; junction bases unmatched: 3. CDR1 and CDR2 from the germline V gene are MNHEY and SVGEGT.

This clone was seen just once. The gene calls are TRBV11-2 and TRBJ1-4, with 8 bases matching TRBD1. The germline V gene has CDR1 SGHAT and CDR2 FQNNGV. V was clipped by 5 bases and J by 5 bases; unmatched bases: 4. This CDR3 region has 14 residues. The CDR3 DNA is TGTGCCAGCAGCCACGGGACAGGCAATGAAAAACTGTTTTTT. Protein sequence: CASSHGTGNEKLFF.

V and J are TRBV6-1 and TRBJ2-2, with D unresolved. Trimming left V 2 bases short and J 12 bases short, with 13 bases between. Looked up from germline, CDR1 is MNHNS and CDR2 is SASEGT. This CDR3 is 13 amino acids long. CDR3 nucleotide sequence: TGTGCCAGCAGTGAACATGTCAGTTTACAGCTGTTTTTT. Protein sequence: CASSEHVSLQLFF.

The chain couples TRBV5-1 to TRBJ1-4; TRBD1 might be the D (6 bases). Germline CDR1 reads SGHRS; CDR2 reads YFSETQ. Trimming removed 2 bases from V and 0 bases from J, with 11 bases in between. The CDR3 totals 16 residues. The CDR3 region has the DNA TGCGCCAGCAGCTTTACAGGGTTTTCAACTAATGAAAAACTGTTTTTT. It specifies CASSFTGFSTNEKLFF. Full variable domain (remainder filled in from reference TRBV5-1 and TRBJ1-4): KAGVTQTPRYLIKTRGQQVTLSCSPISGHRSVSWYQQTPGQGLQFLFEYFSETQRNKGNFPGRFSGRQFSNSRSEMNVSTLELGDSALYLCASSFTGFSTNEKLFFGSGTQLSVL.

The chain recombines TRBV28 with TRBJ1-2; 9 bases map to TRBD1. Germline CDR1 is MDHEN and CDR2 is SYDVKM. J lost 6 bases, V lost 5 bases, and 13 bases had no gene match. This CDR3 is built from 16 residues. DNA of the CDR3: TGTGCCAGCAGTGTCATCCGGGACAGGGACTTCGATGGCTACACCTTC. Protein product: CASSVIRDRDFDGYTF.

The sample holds a few counts of this clone. This chain connects TRBV30 to TRBJ2-7; no clear D gene. Germline assignment: CDR1 GTSNPN and CDR2 SVGIG (reference sequence). CDR3 size: 14 residues. The V end was cut by 3 bases, the J end by 2 bases, with 14 bases between. The CDR3 reads CAWRTRASTYEQYF. As DNA, the CDR3 is TGTGCCTGGAGAACCCGAGCATCAACCTACGAGCAGTACTTC.

The gene calls are TRBV28 and TRBJ1-2, with 7 bases aligning to TRBD1. Unmatched junction bases numbered 6, after V lost 3 bases and J lost 5 bases. The CDR3 loop spans 14 amino acids. The germline V gene has CDR1 MDHEN and CDR2 SYDVKM. For the CDR3, the DNA is TGTGCCAGCAGTTTTGTGTCGGGACAGTATGGCTACACCTTC. Protein sequence: CASSFVSGQYGYTF.

This clone was detected only once. V and J are TRBV7-2 and TRBJ1-1; 7 nucleotides match TRBD1. CDR1 is SGHTA and CDR2 is FQGNSA in the germline V gene. V lost 2 bases to trimming and J lost 1 base; unmatched junction nucleotides: 1. The CDR3 has 14 residues. CDR3 nucleotide sequence: TGTGCCAGCAGCTTATCAGGGGGGAACACTGAAGCTTTCTTT. Its translation is CASSLSGGNTEAFF. The full variable domain, rest sourced from reference TRBV7-2 and TRBJ1-1, is GAGVSQSPSNKVTEKGKDVELRCDPISGHTALYWYRQSLGQGLEFLIYFQGNSAPDKSGLPSDRFSAERTGGSVSTLTIQRTQQEDSAVYLCASSLSGGNTEAFFGQGTRLTVV.

The V and J genes are TRBV7-2 and TRBJ2-7, with TRBD2 matching 10 bases. CDR1 and CDR2 from the germline V gene are SGHTA and FQGNSA. CDR3 length: 15 amino acids. V dropped 1 base and J dropped 3; count of bases not matched to a gene: 3. CDR3 coding DNA: TGTGCCAGCAGCTTAGTCGCTAGCGGGGGCTACGAGCAGTACTTC. The encoded protein is CASSLVASGGYEQYF.

The chain couples TRBV15 to TRBJ1-2; possible D gene TRBD1, 5 bases. The CDR3 loop spans 14 amino acids. CDR1 and CDR2 (germline): LNHNV, YYDKDF (reference sequence). V lost 2 bases and J 2 bases, leaving 9 bases between the germline ends. The CDR3, as DNA: TGTGCCACCAGCAGACAGGGTCACAACTATGGCTACACCTTC. As protein: CATSRQGHNYGYTF.

The CDR3 region has the DNA TGTGCCAGCAGCGCGGGACAGTTCAATCAGCCCCAGCATTTT. Translation gives CASSAGQFNQPQHF. The chain employs TRBV13 and TRBJ1-5, with 7 bases lining up with TRBD1. V was clipped by 5 bases and J by 3 bases; unmatched bases: 4. Germline lookup yields CDR1 PRHDT and CDR2 FYEKMQ (reference sequence). The CDR3 length is 14 residues.

The V gene is TRBV4-3, the J gene TRBJ1-5; weak D call: TRBD1 (5 bases). The CDR3 covers 14 residues. Trimming left V 1 base short and J 7 bases short, with 11 bases between. The germline V gene encodes CDR1 LGHNA and CDR2 YSLEER. The chain's CDR3 is CASSQAGLGQPQHF. The CDR3 region has the DNA TGCGCCAGCAGCCAAGCAGGGTTGGGGCAGCCCCAGCATTTT.

The chain carries TRBV5-1 and TRBJ2-3; 8 bases are a match to TRBD1. V was pared by 3 bases and J by 5 bases, with 5 bases of the junction left unmatched. Germline CDR1 and CDR2: SGHRS and YFSETQ. CDR3 length equals 14 residues. CDR3 sequence (DNA): TGCGCCAGCAGCTGGACAGGGCGGGAAGATACGCAGTATTTT. Its translation is CASSWTGREDTQYF.

The V gene is TRBV12-3 or TRBV12-4, the J gene TRBJ1-2; D is undetermined. The CDR3 sequence is 12 residues long. Between the trimmed V and J ends, which lost 1 base and 6 bases, there was a span of 6 bases. The CDR3 DNA sequence: TGTGCCAGCAGTTTAGGTAATAATGGCTACACCTTC. It yields the protein CASSLGNNGYTF.

V and J are TRBV5-4 and TRBJ1-6, with a tentative D call TRBD1 (6 bases). The V end lost 4 bases, the J end lost 5 bases, and 10 bases lay between the germline ends. The CDR3 consists of 14 residues. Germline V gene lookup returns CDR1 SGHNT and CDR2 YYREEE (reference sequence). The CDR3 DNA reads as TGTGCCAGCAGCCCAACAGGGCATAATTCACCCCTCCACTTT. Protein product: CASSPTGHNSPLHF.